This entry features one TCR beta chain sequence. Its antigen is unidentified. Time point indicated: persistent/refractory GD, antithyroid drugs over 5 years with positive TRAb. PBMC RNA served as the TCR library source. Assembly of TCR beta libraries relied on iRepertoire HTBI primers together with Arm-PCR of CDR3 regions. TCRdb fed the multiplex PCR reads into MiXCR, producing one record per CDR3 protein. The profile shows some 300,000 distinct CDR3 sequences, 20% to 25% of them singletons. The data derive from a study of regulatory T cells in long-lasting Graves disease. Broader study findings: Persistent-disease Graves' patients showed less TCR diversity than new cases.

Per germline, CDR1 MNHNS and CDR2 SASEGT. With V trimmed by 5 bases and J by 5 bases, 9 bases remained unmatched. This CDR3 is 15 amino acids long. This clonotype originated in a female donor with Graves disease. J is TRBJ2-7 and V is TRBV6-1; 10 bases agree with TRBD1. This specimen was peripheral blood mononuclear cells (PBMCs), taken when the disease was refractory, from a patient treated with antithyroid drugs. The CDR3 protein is CASSPRTGGFHEQYF. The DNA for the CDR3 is TGTGCCAGCAGTCCCCGGACAGGGGGGTTCCACGAGCAGTACTTC.